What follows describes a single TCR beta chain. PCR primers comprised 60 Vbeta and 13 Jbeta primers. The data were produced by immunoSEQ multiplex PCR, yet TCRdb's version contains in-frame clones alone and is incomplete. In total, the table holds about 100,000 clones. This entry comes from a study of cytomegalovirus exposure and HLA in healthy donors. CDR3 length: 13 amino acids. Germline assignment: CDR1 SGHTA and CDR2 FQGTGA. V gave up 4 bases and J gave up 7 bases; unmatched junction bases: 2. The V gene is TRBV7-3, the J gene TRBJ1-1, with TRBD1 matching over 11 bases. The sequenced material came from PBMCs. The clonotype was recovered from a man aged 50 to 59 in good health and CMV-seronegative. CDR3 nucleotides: TGTGCCAGCAGCTGGGGGACAGGGGGTGAAGCTTTCTTT. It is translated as CASSWGTGGEAFF.